The rows below give T cell receptor beta chains drawn from one sample of a study of CD8 T cells in Susac syndrome. TCRdb processed the immunoSEQ multiplex PCR reads anew with MiXCR; each CDR3 protein has one entry. This sample has about 120,000 distinct CDR3 sequences, with 90% to 95% found just once. The sample consisted of CD4+ T cells from PBMCs. All receptors come from a human donor in good health. The CDR3 runs from the conserved cysteine through the conserved F or W. Fields, in order: clone size, J gene, V gene, D gene, CDR3 DNA, CDR3 protein. D genes are given only for firm matches. Size tells how often a clone was seen (once, few, many) or the class of an expanded clone, and some rows leave it out.

>NA|TRBJ2-1|TRBV30|TRBD1
TGTGCCCGCACCCGGGACAGGGGAAATGAGCAGTTCTTC
CARTRDRGNEQFF
>once|TRBJ2-6|TRBV6-5|NA
TGTGCCAGCAGGAGAAGCTCTGGGGCCAACGTCCTGACTTTC
CASRRSSGANVLTF
>NA|TRBJ2-1|TRBV3-1|TRBD2
TGTGCCAGCAGCCAAGCCTCCAGTCCGGGACTAGCTTACAATGAGCAGTTCTTC
CASSQASSPGLAYNEQFF
>NA|TRBJ1-6|TRBV7-2|NA
TGTGCCAGCAGCTTAGATGGCCAGGGACGCGGTTCACCCCTCCACTTT
CASSLDGQGRGSPLHF
>NA|TRBJ2-1|TRBV25-1|TRBD2
TGTGCCAGCAGTGATTCACTAGCGGTGAATGAGCAGTTCTTC
CASSDSLAVNEQFF
>NA|TRBJ1-2|TRBV5-5|NA
TGTGCCAGCAGCTTCAGCGATCCCAACTATGGCTACACCTTC
CASSFSDPNYGYTF
>NA|TRBJ1-5|TRBV6-5|TRBD1
TGTGCCAGCAGTTGGGGGACAGGGGATCAGCCCCAGCATTTT
CASSWGTGDQPQHF
>NA|TRBJ2-7|TRBV3-1|TRBD1
TGTGCCAGCAGCCAAGGGGACAGCTACGAGCAGTACTTC
CASSQGDSYEQYF
>NA|TRBJ2-3|TRBV5-4|NA
TGTGCCAGCAGCTTGCCCCGCACAGATACGCAGTATTTT
CASSLPRTDTQYF
>NA|TRBJ2-7|TRBV2|NA
TGTGCCAGCATCCAAGTTCAGGGGCACGAGCAGTACTTC
CASIQVQGHEQYF
>NA|TRBJ2-3|TRBV5-6|NA
TGTGCCAGCAGCCCGACCGGGACCATATCAGATACGCAGTATTTT
CASSPTGTISDTQYF
>NA|TRBJ2-5|TRBV5-1|NA
TGCGCCACCACGAGGAGGGACGGAGAGACCCAGTACTTC
CATTRRDGETQYF
>NA|TRBJ2-7|TRBV18|TRBD1
TGTGCCAGCTCACAAAACGGACAGGCGAGTGCCTACGAGCAGTACTTC
CASSQNGQASAYEQYF
>NA|TRBJ2-7|TRBV20-1|NA
TGCAGTGCCCCTCGCCGACTACTCTACGAGCAGTACTTC
CSAPRRLLYEQYF
>NA|TRBJ1-1|TRBV20-1|NA
TGCAGTGCTTCAGAGAACACTGAAGCTTTCTTT
CSASENTEAFF
>NA|TRBJ2-3|TRBV7-9|NA
TGTGCCAGCAGCGCCACGGGACAAGGGGGAGATACGCAGTATTTT
CASSATGQGGDTQYF
>NA|TRBJ2-5|TRBV19|NA
TGTGCCAGTAGTTCCCATCCGGGAGAACAAGAGACCCAGTACTTC
CASSSHPGEQETQYF
>NA|TRBJ2-3|TRBV3-1|NA
TGTGCCAGCACCCCCCGGACTACCACAGATACGCAGTATTTT
CASTPRTTTDTQYF
>NA|TRBJ1-2|TRBV18|NA
TGTGCCAGCTCACCACGGGACTATGGCTACACCTTC
CASSPRDYGYTF
>NA|TRBJ2-3|TRBV12-3/TRBV12-4|NA
TGTGCCAGCAGTTTAGTGTGGCTAACAGATACGCAGTATTTT
CASSLVWLTDTQYF
>NA|TRBJ1-1|TRBV6-2/TRBV6-3|NA
TGTGCCAGCAGTGACTCGGCTGAAGCTTTCTTT
CASSDSAEAFF
>NA|TRBJ2-1|TRBV5-1|NA
TGCGCCAGCAGCTTGGCTGTTATGGGTGAGCAGTTCTTC
CASSLAVMGEQFF
>NA|TRBJ2-7|TRBV18|TRBD2
TGTGCCAGCTCACCTCCGGGACTAGCGGGTCTCTACGAGCAGTACTTC
CASSPPGLAGLYEQYF
>NA|TRBJ1-1|TRBV5-1|NA
TGCGCCAGCAGCCCGGGGGGTATCGGGGCCCAGAACACTGAAGCTTTCTTT
CASSPGGIGAQNTEAFF
>NA|TRBJ1-5|TRBV27|TRBD1
TGTGCCAGCAGTGAGGACAGGGGAGGGGGTGTTGATCAGCCCCAGCATTTT
CASSEDRGGGVDQPQHF
>NA|TRBJ2-2|TRBV7-8|NA
TGTGCCAGCAGCCCCCTGGACGGCGGGGAGCTGTTTTTT
CASSPLDGGELFF
>NA|TRBJ2-1|TRBV3-1|TRBD2
TGTGCCAGCAGCCAAGGTGGGCTAGCGGGGACCTACAATGAGCAGTTCTTC
CASSQGGLAGTYNEQFF
>NA|TRBJ2-3|TRBV20-1|NA
TGCAGTGCGCCGGCGAGCGGAGATCTCACAGATACGCAGTATTTT
CSAPASGDLTDTQYF
>NA|TRBJ2-7|TRBV7-8|NA
TGTGCCAGCAGCTTAGCGCCCAAATCCTACGAGCAGTACTTC
CASSLAPKSYEQYF
>once|TRBJ2-2|TRBV11-3|NA
TGTGCCAGCAGCTCGACAGGTTACACCGGGGAGCTGTTTTTT
CASSSTGYTGELFF
>NA|TRBJ2-1|TRBV19|TRBD2
TGTGCCAGTAGTATGTATCGGGAGGGGCGAGAGCAGTTCTTC
CASSMYREGREQFF
>once|TRBJ2-1|TRBV19|TRBD2
TGTGCCAGTAGTATCCTAGCGGGAGACCATGAGCAGTTCTTC
CASSILAGDHEQFF
>NA|TRBJ2-7|TRBV20-1|TRBD1
TGCAGTGCTAGAGGGCAGGGGGCGCCCTGGGCCCCCTACGAGCAGTACTTC
CSARGQGAPWAPYEQYF
>NA|TRBJ2-4|TRBV20-1|NA
TGCAGTGCTGTGGACGGAAAAGCCAAAAACATTCAGTACTTC
CSAVDGKAKNIQYF
>NA|TRBJ2-7|TRBV12-3/TRBV12-4|NA
TGTGCCAGCAGTTTTGCGGACAGAACATACGAGCAGTACTTC
CASSFADRTYEQYF
>NA|TRBJ2-7|TRBV7-9|NA
TGTGCCAGCAGCCGAGGTTCTACGAGCGAGCAGTACTTC
CASSRGSTSEQYF
>NA|TRBJ1-2|TRBV6-2/TRBV6-3|NA
TGTGCCAGCAGTTACGAGGGGTTTGCTGGCTACACCTTC
CASSYEGFAGYTF
>NA|TRBJ1-4|TRBV5-1|TRBD1
TGCGCCAGCAGGACCGGGACAGGGGATGAAAAACTGTTTTTT
CASRTGTGDEKLFF
>NA|TRBJ2-2|TRBV10-3|TRBD2
TGTGCCATCAGAAGCGGGAGGAACACCGGGGAGCTGTTTTTT
CAIRSGRNTGELFF
>NA|TRBJ1-4|TRBV6-5|NA
TGTGCCAGCAGCGGATCCGGGGGTGAAAAACTGTTTTTT
CASSGSGGEKLFF
>NA|TRBJ2-7|TRBV6-5|NA
TGTGCCAGCAGTTACTTAGACACGTTGGGGGAGCAGTACTTC
CASSYLDTLGEQYF
>few|TRBJ2-7|TRBV30|NA
TGTGCCTGGAGTGTGCCCGAGAACGAGCAGTACTTC
CAWSVPENEQYF
>NA|TRBJ2-1|TRBV10-1|NA
TGCGCCAGCAGGGCGGGACCCTACAATGAGCAGTTCTTC
CASRAGPYNEQFF
>NA|TRBJ2-7|TRBV15|TRBD2
TGTGCCACCAGGCCTAGCGGGAGCTACGAGCAGTACTTC
CATRPSGSYEQYF
>NA|TRBJ1-2|TRBV29-1|NA
TGCAGCGTTGAACAGTATGGCTACACCTTC
CSVEQYGYTF
>few|TRBJ2-3|TRBV20-1|TRBD1
TGCAGTGTAAGGCAGGGGGCAGATACGCAGTATTTT
CSVRQGADTQYF
>NA|TRBJ2-5|TRBV19|TRBD1
TGTGCCAGTACCATCGGACAGGGGGGGATGGAGACCCAGTACTTC
CASTIGQGGMETQYF
>NA|TRBJ1-2|TRBV2|NA
TGTGCCAGCAGTGGGTCTCTCCTCAACTATGGCTACACCTTC
CASSGSLLNYGYTF
>NA|TRBJ2-2|TRBV24-1|TRBD2
TGTGCCACCAGTGGGACTAGCGGGAGGGAGAACACCGGGGAGCTGTTTTTT
CATSGTSGRENTGELFF
>NA|TRBJ2-3|TRBV7-9|NA
TGTGCCAGCAGCTTGGAACAGGGCGAATTTACAGATACGCAGTATTTT
CASSLEQGEFTDTQYF
>NA|TRBJ1-2|TRBV7-9|NA
TGTGCCAGCAGCTTGGCAGCAGGGGAGGTTGGCTACACCTTC
CASSLAAGEVGYTF
>NA|TRBJ1-5|TRBV2|NA
TGTGCCAGCCACCGGGACATCTATAGCAATCAGCCCCAGCATTTT
CASHRDIYSNQPQHF
>once|TRBJ2-5|TRBV29-1|TRBD2
TGCAGCGTTGGTGGGAGGGCCTATGAGACCCAGTACTTC
CSVGGRAYETQYF
>NA|TRBJ2-7|TRBV6-1|NA
TGTGCCAGCAGTGAAGAGTGGGGACAAGCCTACGAGCAGTACTTC
CASSEEWGQAYEQYF
>NA|TRBJ1-2|TRBV6-5|NA
TGTGCCAGCAGTTACGACCCGGCTAACTATGGCTACACCTTC
CASSYDPANYGYTF
>NA|TRBJ2-1|TRBV30|NA
TGTGCCTGGGATTCTAAGTTAGATGAGCAGTTCTTC
CAWDSKLDEQFF
>NA|TRBJ1-5|TRBV19|TRBD1
TGTGCCAGTACCCGACAGGGGGATCAGCCCCAGCATTTT
CASTRQGDQPQHF
>NA|TRBJ2-7|TRBV12-3/TRBV12-4|NA
TGTGCCAGCAGTTTAGGTCCAGCCGACTCCTACGAGCAGTACTTC
CASSLGPADSYEQYF
>NA|TRBJ2-7|TRBV6-5|TRBD2
TGTGCCAGCAGCGACGAGGGGAGGGGGCAGTACTTC
CASSDEGRGQYF